These T cell receptor beta chains were read from a single sample in a study of technical replicates of blood from several donors. Some clones are missing from TCRdb's copy, which holds only in-frame ones; the method was immunoSEQ multiplex PCR. The table lists approximately 66,000 clones, over 75% of them singletons. The material sequenced was PBMCs. These receptors were collected from a human donor in good health. Some clones in this sample may be carry-over from other donors' samples. Each CDR3 is given with its conserved first and last residue. Fields, in order: clone size, V gene, D gene, J gene, CDR3 protein, CDR3 DNA. The D gene is left open where the match is weak. The size entry is marked missing in some rows and otherwise reads once, few, many or a size class.

.	TRBV7-8	.	TRBJ1-3	CASREQGPGGNTIYF	TGTGCCAGCAGGGAACAGGGTCCCGGTGGAAACACCATATATTTT
.	TRBV9	.	TRBJ1-2	CASSVDSVNYGYTF	TGTGCCAGCAGCGTAGACTCGGTTAACTATGGCTACACCTTC
few	TRBV5-4	.	TRBJ1-2	CAYKGVGTFYGYTF	TGTGCCTACAAGGGGGTCGGAACCTTCTATGGCTACACCTTC
.	TRBV7-9	TRBD2	TRBJ2-1	CASSHGLALPGEQFF	TGTGCCAGCAGCCACGGACTAGCCCTCCCGGGAGAGCAGTTCTTC
once	TRBV9	.	TRBJ1-4	CASSVAVGPTNEKLFF	TGTGCCAGCAGCGTAGCGGTGGGCCCCACTAATGAAAAACTGTTTTTT
.	TRBV10-1	TRBD2	TRBJ2-3	CASSDRDSGRASTDTQYF	TGCGCCAGCAGTGATAGGGATAGCGGGAGGGCTAGCACAGATACGCAGTATTTT
.	TRBV11-1	TRBD2	TRBJ2-5	CASSSTSGGEETQYF	TGTGCCAGCAGCTCGACTAGCGGGGGGGAAGAGACCCAGTACTTC
.	TRBV19	TRBD2	TRBJ2-1	CATSGLTYNEQFF	TGTGCCACCTCGGGACTAACTTACAATGAGCAGTTCTTC
.	TRBV10-3	TRBD1	TRBJ1-1	CAIKGQGAPEAFF	TGTGCCATCAAGGGACAGGGGGCCCCTGAAGCTTTCTTT
.	TRBV4-2	TRBD2	TRBJ2-6	CASSHLTGLAGSSLPPGANVLTF	TGTGCCAGCAGCCACCTGACCGGACTAGCGGGTTCTTCCCTACCACCTGGGGCCAACGTCCTGACTTTC
once	TRBV4-3	.	TRBJ2-2	CASSQTTGMSGELFF	TGCGCCAGCAGCCAAACAACAGGGATGTCCGGGGAGCTGTTTTTT
.	TRBV11-2	TRBD2	TRBJ2-7	CASSLDQMGLAKYEQYF	TGTGCCAGCAGCTTAGATCAAATGGGACTAGCGAAGTACGAGCAGTACTTC
.	TRBV11-2	.	TRBJ2-7	CASSLRGKADEQYF	TGTGCCAGCAGCTTGAGGGGGAAGGCCGACGAGCAGTACTTC
.	TRBV6-7	TRBD2	TRBJ2-5	CASSYSVALWCGGYQETQYF	TGTGCCAGCAGTTACTCGGTAGCTCTCTGGTGCGGGGGGTACCAAGAGACCCAGTACTTC
.	TRBV30	.	TRBJ2-1	CAWRRQYNEQFF	TGTGCCTGGAGACGACAGTACAATGAGCAGTTCTTC
.	TRBV11-2	.	TRBJ2-1	CASSFWGGSSYNEQFF	TGTGCCAGCAGCTTCTGGGGCGGAAGCTCCTACAATGAGCAGTTCTTC
.	TRBV7-2	.	TRBJ2-7	CASSLIKREQYF	TGTGCCAGCAGCTTAATTAAACGGGAGCAGTACTTC
.	TRBV5-1	TRBD2	TRBJ2-3	CASSLGLAGTGTDTQYF	TGCGCCAGCAGCTTGGGTTTAGCGGGGACCGGCACAGATACGCAGTATTTT
.	TRBV7-2	.	TRBJ2-4	CASSRGENIQYF	TGTGCCAGCAGCCGGGGAGAAAACATTCAGTACTTC
.	TRBV25-1	.	TRBJ1-4	CASSATGSNEKLFF	TGTGCCAGCAGTGCAACAGGGAGTAATGAAAAACTGTTTTTT
.	TRBV2	TRBD2	TRBJ2-1	CASSEGTRRNEQFF	TGTGCCAGCAGTGAGGGGACTAGGCGGAATGAGCAGTTCTTC
.	TRBV7-9	TRBD1	TRBJ2-7	CASSLVQTGDPYEQYF	TGTGCCAGCAGCTTAGTCCAGACAGGGGACCCCTACGAGCAGTACTTC
.	TRBV29-1	.	TRBJ1-1	CSAGNMRGFQRDTEAFF	TGCAGCGCCGGGAATATGCGGGGATTTCAAAGGGACACTGAAGCTTTCTTT
.	TRBV19	.	TRBJ1-1	CASSTTRGTEAFF	TGTGCCAGTAGTACCACGCGGGGAACTGAAGCTTTCTTT
.	TRBV4-3	TRBD2	TRBJ2-3	CGGGRSTDTQYF	TGCGGCGGGGGGCGCAGCACAGATACGCAGTATTTT
once	TRBV2	.	TRBJ2-7	CASSRDRGASAYEQYF	TGTGCCAGCAGTCGGGACCGGGGGGCCAGTGCCTACGAGCAGTACTTC
once	TRBV7-2	.	TRBJ1-1	CASMWGGGNTEAFF	TGTGCCAGCATGTGGGGGGGCGGGAACACTGAAGCTTTCTTT
.	TRBV11-1	.	TRBJ1-1	CASSLALGGAEAFF	TGTGCCAGCAGCTTAGCGCTCGGGGGAGCTGAAGCTTTCTTT
.	TRBV9	.	TRBJ1-5	CASSENWGGPQHF	TGTGCCAGCAGCGAAAATTGGGGCGGGCCCCAGCATTTT
.	TRBV2	.	TRBJ1-6	CASSEVGGYRRQDNSPLHF	TGTGCCAGCAGTGAAGTCGGTGGTTATAGGCGACAGGATAATTCACCCCTCCACTTT
.	TRBV5-1	TRBD2	TRBJ2-2	CASSGLAGGNTGELFF	TGCGCCAGCAGCGGATTAGCGGGGGGGAACACCGGGGAGCTGTTTTTT
.	TRBV11-2	.	TRBJ1-1	CASSLDGNTEAFF	TGTGCCAGCAGCTTAGACGGGAACACTGAAGCTTTCTTT
large	TRBV7-9	TRBD2	TRBJ2-1	CASSYRKTSGRSSYNEQFF	TGTGCCAGCAGCTACCGGAAAACTAGCGGGCGTAGCTCCTACAATGAGCAGTTCTTC
.	TRBV5-1	.	TRBJ2-5	CASSLGADGRGETQYF	TGCGCCAGCAGCTTGGGAGCCGATGGCCGAGGGGAGACCCAGTACTTC
.	TRBV4-3	TRBD1	TRBJ2-7	CASSRDSLQRVYEQYF	TGCGCCAGCAGCCGGGACAGTCTCCAACGGGTCTACGAGCAGTACTTC
once	TRBV7-2	.	TRBJ2-3	CASSLVFGAQDTQYF	TGTGCCAGCAGCTTAGTATTTGGGGCACAAGATACGCAGTATTTT
.	TRBV2	.	TRBJ1-1	CASSNRGDTEAFF	TGTGCCAGTAGCAACCGGGGGGACACTGAAGCTTTCTTT
.	TRBV9	TRBD1	TRBJ2-1	CASSAGGGSYNEQFF	TGTGCCAGCAGCGCAGGGGGTGGCTCCTACAATGAGCAGTTCTTC
.	TRBV7-3	.	TRBJ1-1	CASSLRGESGEAFF	TGTGCCAGCAGCTTAAGGGGGGAATCGGGTGAAGCTTTCTTT
.	TRBV5-4	.	TRBJ2-5	CASSLSGYQETQYF	TGTGCCAGCAGCCTATCCGGGTACCAAGAGACCCAGTACTTC
.	TRBV18	TRBD2	TRBJ2-5	CASSPVVTSGSQETQYF	TGTGCCAGCTCACCAGTTGTCACTAGCGGGAGCCAAGAGACCCAGTACTTC
once	TRBV18	TRBD1	TRBJ1-5	CASSRQGSGQPQHF	TGTGCCAGCTCCCGACAGGGGAGCGGGCAGCCCCAGCATTTT
.	TRBV29-1	.	TRBJ1-1	CSATSGYTEAFF	TGCAGCGCCACGTCAGGGTACACTGAAGCTTTCTTT
.	TRBV9	.	TRBJ1-2	CASSVGIGYRRKANYGYTF	TGTGCCAGCAGCGTAGGTATTGGGTACAGGCGGAAGGCTAACTATGGCTACACCTTC
.	TRBV7-2	.	TRBJ2-5	CASSLVTLRETQYF	TGTGCCAGCAGCTTAGTCACCCTTCGGGAGACCCAGTACTTC
.	TRBV7-2	.	TRBJ2-3	CASSHLTQGLSTDTQYF	TGTGCCAGCAGCCACTTAACGCAGGGGTTGAGCACAGATACGCAGTATTTT
.	TRBV29-1	.	TRBJ2-7	CSVEDRGTESYEQYF	TGCAGCGTTGAAGATAGGGGGACGGAGTCCTACGAGCAGTACTTC
.	TRBV2	TRBD2	TRBJ2-1	CASSPGLAGGNEQFF	TGTGCCAGCAGCCCGGGACTAGCGGGAGGCAATGAGCAGTTCTTC
.	TRBV19	.	TRBJ1-2	CASSIDSGFDGYTF	TGTGCCAGTAGTATAGATTCGGGGTTCGACGGCTACACCTTC
.	TRBV6-1	.	TRBJ1-1	CASSEDGDLNTEAFF	TGTGCCAGCAGTGAAGATGGGGACTTGAACACTGAAGCTTTCTTT
.	TRBV4-3	TRBD2	TRBJ2-7	CASSYQPSGEHEQYF	TGCGCCAGCAGCTACCAGCCCAGCGGGGAACACGAGCAGTACTTC
.	TRBV5-1	.	TRBJ2-1	CASSLGDIYTEQFF	TGCGCCAGCAGCTTGGGGGACATTTATACTGAGCAGTTCTTC
.	TRBV19	.	TRBJ2-7	CASQDKSSSYEQYF	TGTGCCAGCCAGGACAAATCAAGCTCCTACGAGCAGTACTTC
.	TRBV5-5	.	TRBJ2-1	CASSLVPGPVNEQFF	TGTGCCAGCAGCTTGGTGCCAGGGCCGGTAAATGAGCAGTTCTTC
.	TRBV18	.	TRBJ2-6	CASSPTFVGAGANVLTF	TGTGCCAGCTCCCCTACCTTTGTGGGAGCTGGGGCCAACGTCCTGACTTTC
.	TRBV18	.	TRBJ2-7	CASSETRDAYEQYF	TGTGCCAGCTCAGAAACCAGGGATGCCTACGAGCAGTACTTC
.	TRBV7-8	.	TRBJ2-3	CASSVTEMSDTQYF	TGTGCCAGCAGCGTGACAGAAATGTCAGATACGCAGTATTTT
.	TRBV18	.	TRBJ2-5	CASRGAGETQYF	TGTGCCAGCCGCGGGGCTGGGGAGACCCAGTACTTC
.	TRBV19	.	TRBJ2-1	CASSMTGWSSRDGEQFF	TGTGCCAGTAGTATGACAGGTTGGTCTAGTAGAGATGGTGAGCAGTTCTTC
.	TRBV7-2	TRBD1	TRBJ1-5	CASSLWTGSNQPQHF	TGTGCCAGCAGCTTATGGACAGGCAGCAATCAGCCCCAGCATTTT